This T cell receptor beta chain was obtained from a study of OX40 agonist ivuxolimab in advanced cancers. About the study: Eligibility rules accepted prior anti-PD-1, anti-PD-L1 or anti-CTLA-4 therapy, and under 45% had some. Notes on the study in general: Some of the lowest clonal expansion was seen in partial responders at 0.1-3.0 mg/kg. Certain nonresponding patients likewise had low normalized T-cell clonal expansion.

Peripheral blood came from all dose cohorts at three timepoints. Generated by immunoSEQ multiplex PCR, the TCRdb table keeps only in-frame clones and is missing some. In the table there are about 15,000 clones, 80% of which are singletons. The germline gives CDR1 SGDLS, CDR2 YYNGEE. The ends lost 3 bases at V and 1 base at J; junction bases unmatched: 3. The CDR3 has 16 amino acids. Concerning this clone itself: Its antigen is currently unknown.

The receptor's source is an adult with an advanced solid tumor such as melanoma, head and neck, liver or kidney cancer. The chain combines TRBV9 with TRBJ2-1; 11 bases are shared with TRBD2. The specimen comprised CD4+ or CD8+ T cells sorted from blood, sampled in a trial of the OX40 agonist ivuxolimab. The CDR3 loop reads CASSGLAGGSYNEQFF. The CDR3 DNA sequence: TGTGCCAGCAGCGGTCTAGCGGGGGGTTCCTACAATGAGCAGTTCTTC. The whole variable domain, filled in from reference TRBV9 and TRBJ2-1, reads DSGVTQTPKHLITATGQRVTLRCSPRSGDLSVYWYQQSLDQGLQFLIQYYNGEERAKGNILERFSAQQFPDLHSELNLSSLELGDSALYFCASSGLAGGSYNEQFFGPGTRLTVL.